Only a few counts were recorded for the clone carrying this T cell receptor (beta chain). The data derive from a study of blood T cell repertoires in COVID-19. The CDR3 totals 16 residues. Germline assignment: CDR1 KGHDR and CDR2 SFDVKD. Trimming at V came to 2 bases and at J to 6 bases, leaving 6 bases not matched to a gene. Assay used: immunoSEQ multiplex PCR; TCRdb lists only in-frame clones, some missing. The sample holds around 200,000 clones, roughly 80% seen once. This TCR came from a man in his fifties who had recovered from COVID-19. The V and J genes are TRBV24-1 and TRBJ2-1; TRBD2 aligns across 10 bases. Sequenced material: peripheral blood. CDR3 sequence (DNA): TGTGCCACCAGTGATTCTACTAGCGGGATCCCCAATGAGCAGTTCTTC. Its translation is CATSDSTSGIPNEQFF.